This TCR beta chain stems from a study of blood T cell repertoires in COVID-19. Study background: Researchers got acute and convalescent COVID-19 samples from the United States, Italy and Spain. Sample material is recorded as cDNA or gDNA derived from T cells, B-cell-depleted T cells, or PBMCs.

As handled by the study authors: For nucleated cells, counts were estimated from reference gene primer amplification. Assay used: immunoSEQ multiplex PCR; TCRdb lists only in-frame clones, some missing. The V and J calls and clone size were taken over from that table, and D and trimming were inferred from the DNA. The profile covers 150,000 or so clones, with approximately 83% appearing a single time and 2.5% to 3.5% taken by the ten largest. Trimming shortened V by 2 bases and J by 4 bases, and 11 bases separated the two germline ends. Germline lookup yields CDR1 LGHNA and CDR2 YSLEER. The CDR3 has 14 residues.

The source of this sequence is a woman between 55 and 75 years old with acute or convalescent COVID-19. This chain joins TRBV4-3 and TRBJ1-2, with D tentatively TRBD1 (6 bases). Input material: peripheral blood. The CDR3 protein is CASSQNTGPYGYTF. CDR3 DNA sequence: TGCGCCAGCAGCCAAAACACAGGGCCCTATGGCTACACCTTC.